The 14 T cell receptor beta chains presented below share a single source sample, sequenced in a study of pediatric ulcerative colitis. Here immunoSEQ multiplex PCR was the method, and the copy in TCRdb shows in-frame clones only, minus some. The top ten hold approximately 3.5% of the sample, which has 55,000 to 75,000 clones, approximately 87% seen once. Sequencing used blood. The receptor set was obtained from a boy aged 5-17 years with severe ulcerative colitis.

The CDR3 reads CASTVIPSGITGELFF. For the CDR3, the DNA is TGTGCCAGCACGGTAATACCTAGCGGGATTACCGGGGAGCTGTTTTTT. The chain has TRBV7-9 and TRBJ2-2; 9 bases match TRBD2. V was pared by 7 bases and J by 5 bases, with 11 bases of the junction left unmatched. This CDR3 spans 16 amino acids. Looked up from germline, CDR1 is SEHNR and CDR2 is FQNEAQ (reference sequence).

The J gene is TRBJ2-1, the V gene TRBV10-3; D might be TRBD2 (5 bases). V lost 6 bases to trimming and J lost 6 bases, with 21 bases between them. Germline V gene lookup returns CDR1 ENHRY and CDR2 SYGVKD. CDR3 length: 16 residues. The CDR3 reads CAISLESEGAFNEQFF. In DNA form, the CDR3 reads TGTGCCATCAGCCTCGAGTCCGAGGGAGCTTTCAATGAGCAGTTCTTC.

V usage is TRBV6-1 and J usage is TRBJ1-2; D is unresolved. CDR3 length: 13 amino acids. V dropped 2 bases and J dropped 11 bases, with 15 bases sitting between them. Germline loops: CDR1 MNHNS, CDR2 SASEGT. This CDR3 reads CASSELPPASYTF. For the CDR3, the DNA is TGTGCCAGCAGTGAACTCCCCCCCGCTAGTTACACCTTC.

The rearrangement joins TRBV6-1 to TRBJ2-5; 9 nucleotides line up with TRBD1. The J segment lost 4 bases and the V segment lost 5 bases, leaving 5 bases of the junction unmatched. The CDR3 spans 14 residues. Germline V gene lookup returns CDR1 MNHNS and CDR2 SASEGT. The CDR3 DNA reads TGTGCCAGCAGTAACAACAGGGGGCCAGAGACCCAGTACTTC. Translation: CASSNNRGPETQYF.

This clone was counted between two and nine times. The genes are TRBV30 and TRBJ1-1, with D maybe TRBD1 (5 bases). The CDR3 sequence is 13 residues long. Trimming removed 7 bases from V and 1 base from J, with 13 bases in between. Per germline, CDR1 GTSNPN and CDR2 SVGIG (reference sequence). CDR3 in amino acids: CASSDQGNTEAFF. CDR3 nucleotide sequence: TGTGCCTCTTCCGACCAGGGGAACACTGAAGCTTTCTTT.

The V call is TRBV10-3, the J call TRBJ2-7, with a weak D call TRBD1 (6 bases). The CDR3 is made up of 13 amino acids. Germline CDR1 reads ENHRY; CDR2 reads SYGVKD. Between the trimmed V and J ends, which lost 2 bases and 2 bases, there was a span of 7 bases. The CDR3: CAISEGQPYEQYF. The CDR3 DNA follows: TGTGCCATCAGTGAGGGACAGCCCTACGAGCAGTACTTC.

This clone was observed a single time. The genes are TRBV19 and TRBJ2-7; possibly TRBD2 for D (6 bases). V was pared by 5 bases and J by 3 bases, with 11 bases between. Germline V gene sequence: CDR1 LNHDA, CDR2 SQIVND (reference sequence). The CDR3 runs 13 residues. This chain's CDR3 is CASSLGGGYEQYF. The CDR3 nucleotides are TGTGCCAGTAGTTTGGGGGGAGGCTACGAGCAGTACTTC.

This clone appeared a few times. The chain uses TRBV19 and TRBJ1-1; the match to TRBD1 covers 7 bases. After removal of 8 bases from V and 2 bases from J, the junction contained 5 bases not matched to a gene. Germline V gene lookup returns CDR1 LNHDA and CDR2 SQIVND (reference sequence). This CDR3 contains 13 residues. This CDR3 reads CASERQGNTEAFF. DNA for the CDR3: TGTGCCAGTGAGAGACAGGGAAACACTGAAGCTTTCTTT.

A word on this clone: Germline and junction disagree at one end, which may indicate a read error. The chain carries TRBV7-7 and TRBJ2-1; TRBD2 agrees at 7 bases. The CDR3 has 16 amino acids. Germline V gene lookup returns CDR1 SSHAT and CDR2 FNYEAQ (reference sequence). In DNA form, the CDR3 reads TGTGCTAGCAGCTTAGCTCCGGGAGGCTCGCGCAATGAGCAGTTCTTC. Translation gives CASSLAPGGSRNEQFF.

The chain recombines TRBV6-1 with TRBJ2-7, with D hard to call. Germline CDR1 is MNHNS and CDR2 is SASEGT. Trimming took 7 bases from V and 3 from J, leaving 7 bases between them. The CDR3 is 11 residues long. CDR3 DNA: TGTGCCAGCAACCCCCTCTACGAGCAGTACTTC. Its translation is CASNPLYEQYF.

The chain has TRBV15 and TRBJ1-4, with D uncertain. The CDR3 totals 14 residues. Trimming removed 1 base at V and 8 bases at J, with 11 bases between. Germline lookup yields CDR1 LNHNV and CDR2 YYDKDF (reference sequence). CDR3 region: CATSRGQVGEKLFF. CDR3 bases: TGTGCCACCAGCAGAGGCCAGGTTGGCGAAAAACTGTTTTTT.

The V call is TRBV19, the J call TRBJ2-7, with 8 bases fitting TRBD1. The CDR3 extends over 15 amino acids. Germline V gives CDR1 LNHDA, CDR2 SQIVND (reference sequence). V lost 3 bases, J lost 5 bases, and 9 bases stayed unmatched. The CDR3 sequence: CASSIAGRGLNEQYF. In DNA, the CDR3 is TGTGCCAGTAGTATCGCTGGCAGGGGGCTGAACGAGCAGTACTTC.

This chain links TRBV5-1 with TRBJ2-5, with 11 bases lining up with TRBD2. This CDR3 comprises 19 residues. Germline lookup yields CDR1 SGHRS and CDR2 YFSETQ. The trim removed 4 bases at V and 3 bases at J, leaving 17 bases unmatched. This chain's CDR3 is CASSLFGIAGGPVKETQYF. For the CDR3, the DNA is TGCGCCAGCAGCCTATTCGGGATAGCGGGAGGGCCGGTCAAAGAGACCCAGTACTTC.

V usage is TRBV5-1 and J usage is TRBJ1-1, with no clear D. V dropped 4 bases and J dropped 1 base, with 11 bases sitting between them. Germline assignment: CDR1 SGHRS and CDR2 YFSETQ. This CDR3 has 14 residues. The CDR3 reads CASSPGGGNTEAFF. The CDR3 coding sequence is TGCGCCAGCAGCCCCGGAGGCGGGAACACTGAAGCTTTCTTT.